This T cell receptor beta chain was retrieved from a study of blood T cell repertoires in COVID-19. This CDR3 contains 16 residues. Trimming cost V 2 bases and J 0 bases; bases outside gene matches: 3. Germline V lookup: CDR1 LGHDT, CDR2 YNNKEL (reference sequence). Only in-frame clones appear in the TCRdb table, and some are missing; sequencing was by immunoSEQ multiplex PCR. The sample has tens of thousands of clones; around 81% are singletons. The sequence came from a woman older than 75 with active or convalescent COVID-19. The sequenced sample was peripheral blood. The J gene is TRBJ1-3, the V gene TRBV3-1 (or the pseudogene TRBV3-2); TRBD1 matches at 8 bases. CDR3 loop: CASSQPGQGSGNTIYF. The CDR3 DNA reads TGTGCCAGCAGCCAACCCGGACAGGGCTCTGGAAACACCATATATTTT.